The clone carrying this T cell receptor beta chain was seen a few times. V was shortened by 7 bases and J by 0 bases, with 29 bases between the two germline ends. CDR3 length: 20 amino acids. CDR1 is SGHDT and CDR2 is YYEEEE in the germline V gene. A universal primer site was incorporated via template switching, and the cDNA contained unique molecular identifiers. Each CDR3 protein is one row after TCRdb ran MiXCR on the 5' RACE reads. This table has hundreds of thousands of distinct CDR3 sequences, 8.5% to 9% appearing once. The sample comes from a study of identical twins. This sample was shared with a second study, whose subject was yellow fever vaccine responses in identical twins. That paper notes: Twins' T cell vaccine responses reportedly looked partly convergent, partly personalized.

Sequenced: PBMCs. The clonotype comes from a woman aged 18-29 years in good health. This chain uses TRBV5-6 with TRBJ2-1, with D perhaps TRBD1 or TRBD2 (5 bases each). The CDR3 region has the DNA TGTGCCAGCCCCCCCGAGGGGAGAAACCTCGAGCGGTACTCCTACAATGAGCAGTTCTTC. This translates into CASPPEGRNLERYSYNEQFF.